The 32 T cell receptor beta chains reported below all come from one sample, sequenced in a study of blood T cell repertoires in COVID-19. The protocol was immunoSEQ multiplex PCR, while the TCRdb copy is restricted to in-frame clones and leaves out a portion. The sample records 330,000 or so clones, approximately 89% being singletons. Sequencing used peripheral blood. These TCRs come from a woman aged 60-75 years with COVID-19, enrolled during active disease.

The gene calls are TRBV10-3 and TRBJ1-2, with 9 bases identical to TRBD1. The CDR3 totals 14 residues. Trimming removed 6 bases from V and 6 bases from J; junction bases left unmatched: 8. Germline CDR1 and CDR2: ENHRY and SYGVKD. In DNA, the CDR3 is TGTGCCATCAGGGGACAGGGAGTCGGCCATGGCTACACCTTC. It translates to CAIRGQGVGHGYTF.

In its sample, this clone was seen a few times. CDR3 bases: TGTGCCACCGCTCCAAGAGGGTGGAACACTGAAGCTTTCTTT. This gives the protein CATAPRGWNTEAFF. V usage is TRBV5-6 and J usage is TRBJ1-1; D is undetermined. The CDR3 has 14 residues. Germline-derived CDR1 and CDR2 are SGHDT and YYEEEE. Deletions cut 9 bases from V and 1 base from J, with 16 bases between.

The genes are TRBV28 and TRBJ1-2; 11 bases agree with TRBD1. This CDR3 is built from 17 residues. The V and J ends lost 3 bases and 5 bases, in that order; junction bases with no gene match: 11. Germline CDR1 reads MDHEN; CDR2 reads SYDVKM. The CDR3 coding sequence is TGTGCCAGCAGTTTCAGATATGGGACAGGGGGAAAGTATGGCTACACCTTC. It specifies CASSFRYGTGGKYGYTF.

V is TRBV5-1 and J is TRBJ2-3; unclear D gene. This CDR3 contains 12 residues. Germline CDR1 and CDR2: SGHRS and YFSETQ. V gave up 2 bases and J gave up 6 bases, with 7 bases separating them. The CDR3 sequence: CASSFPMDTQYF. CDR3 sequence (DNA): TGCGCCAGCAGCTTCCCTATGGATACGCAGTATTTT.

This sequence joins TRBV19 and TRBJ1-5; TRBD1 is a possible D gene (6 bases). The CDR3 extends over 17 amino acids. Trimming stripped 2 bases from V and 3 bases from J, with 17 bases between. The germline V gene encodes CDR1 LNHDA and CDR2 SQIVND (reference sequence). CDR3 DNA sequence: TGTGCCAGTAGTATAAGGGGGGGCGCCGGTTTCAATCAGCCCCAGCATTTT. This translates into CASSIRGGAGFNQPQHF.

The rearrangement joins TRBV3-1 (or the pseudogene TRBV3-2) to TRBJ1-4; D uncertain. The CDR3 has 16 amino acids. Per germline, CDR1 LGHDT and CDR2 YNNKEL (reference sequence). Trimming cost V 4 bases and J 0 bases, with 12 bases left between them. CDR3 coding DNA: TGTGCCAGCAGCCTCAGAAACCGTGCAACTAATGAAAAACTGTTTTTT. It codes for CASSLRNRATNEKLFF.

V gene TRBV11-2 combines with J gene TRBJ2-1, with 7 bases lining up with TRBD1. The CDR3 sequence is 15 residues long. The germline V gene encodes CDR1 SGHAT and CDR2 FQNNGV. V was pared by 4 bases and J by 9 bases, with 12 bases of the junction left unmatched. The DNA for the CDR3 is TGTGCCAGCAGCTCCGGACAGGTGACTTTCGTTGAGCAGTTCTTC. Its translation: CASSSGQVTFVEQFF.

V gene TRBV7-2 combines with J gene TRBJ2-1; D call uncertain. Trimming cost V 1 base and J 4 bases, with 14 bases left between them. There are 16 residues in the CDR3. The germline V gene has CDR1 SGHTA and CDR2 FQGNSA. CDR3 sequence (DNA): TGTGCCAGCAGCTTAGTGTATGGCGGCGCGTACAATGAGCAGTTCTTC. Translation gives CASSLVYGGAYNEQFF.

This chain connects TRBV30 to TRBJ1-4, with D unresolved. CDR1 GTSNPN and CDR2 SVGIG come from the germline V gene (reference sequence). The CDR3 sequence is 14 residues long. V lost 4 bases, J lost 6 bases, and 15 bases lay in between. The CDR3 nucleotides read TGTGCCTGGAACTTCGGCAGGAGGGATGAAAAACTGTTTTTT. Translation: CAWNFGRRDEKLFF.

The gene calls are TRBV3-1 (or the pseudogene TRBV3-2) and TRBJ2-5; D may be TRBD2 (6 bases). Germline loops: CDR1 LGHDT, CDR2 YNNKEL (reference sequence). Trimming stripped 0 bases from V and 5 bases from J, with 16 bases between. The CDR3 sequence is 16 residues long. As DNA, the CDR3 is TGTGCCAGCAGCCAAGATAAAGCGCACCGGGGGGAGACCCAGTACTTC. Translating gives CASSQDKAHRGETQYF.

This chain links TRBV18 with TRBJ1-2; the match to TRBD1 covers 8 bases. CDR3 length: 18 amino acids. The germline gives CDR1 KGHSH, CDR2 LQKENI. The trim removed 2 bases at V and 1 base at J, leaving 12 bases unmatched. The CDR3 loop reads CASSPTRTGTGFNYGYTF. The CDR3 nucleotides read TGTGCCAGCTCACCAACTCGTACCGGGACAGGATTTAACTATGGCTACACCTTC.

This rearrangement joins TRBV4-1 to TRBJ1-1, with 7 bases lining up with TRBD1. The germline V gene encodes CDR1 MGHRA and CDR2 YSYEKL. There are 13 residues in the CDR3. V lost 4 bases to trimming and J lost 1 base; unmatched junction nucleotides: 0. The DNA of the CDR3 is TGCGCCAGCAGCCGGGACAGGAACACTGAAGCTTTCTTT. It yields the protein CASSRDRNTEAFF.

The chain combines TRBV5-4 with TRBJ2-1, with D possibly matching TRBD1 (6 bases). The CDR3 runs to 15 residues. Germline lookup yields CDR1 SGHNT and CDR2 YYREEE (reference sequence). V was pared by 4 bases and J by 0 bases, with 11 bases between. The chain's CDR3 is CASSRDTSSYNEQFF. In DNA, the CDR3 is TGTGCCAGCAGCCGGGACACGAGCTCCTACAATGAGCAGTTCTTC.

The chain employs TRBV9 and TRBJ1-1; D is uncertain. Trimming removed 1 base at V and 0 bases at J, with 7 bases between. Germline-derived CDR1 and CDR2 are SGDLS and YYNGEE. The CDR3 contains 14 residues. The CDR3 DNA reads TGTGCCAGCAGCGTAATGAGTATGAACACTGAAGCTTTCTTT. This gives the protein CASSVMSMNTEAFF.

For this clone: This CDR3 is also generated by other DNA sequences in the sample. The chain joins TRBV18 to TRBJ1-1; 9 bases map to TRBD1. Germline trimming cut 3 bases from V and 2 bases from J; bases unmatched to any gene: 4. Germline V gene lookup returns CDR1 KGHSH and CDR2 LQKENI. The CDR3 loop spans 15 amino acids. CDR3 in DNA: TGTGCCAGCTCACCTCGACAGGGGGAAAACACTGAAGCTTTCTTT. Translation: CASSPRQGENTEAFF.

This clone was seen a single time. The rearrangement links TRBV7-3 to TRBJ2-1; 7 bases match TRBD1. The germline gives CDR1 SGHTA, CDR2 FQGTGA. The CDR3 loop spans 14 amino acids. With 8 bases clipped from V and 5 bases from J, the junction kept 9 bases outside the gene matches. The CDR3 spells CASLATGVHNEQFF. CDR3 nucleotides: TGTGCCAGCTTAGCAACAGGGGTTCACAATGAGCAGTTCTTC.

The rearrangement links TRBV7-9 to TRBJ1-2; D is perhaps TRBD1 (5 bases). Germline loops: CDR1 SEHNR, CDR2 FQNEAQ (reference sequence). Trimming cost V 7 bases and J 2 bases, with 17 bases left between them. This CDR3 has 15 residues. The CDR3 region is CASTRTGGVNYGYTF. CDR3 nucleotide sequence: TGTGCCAGCACCAGAACGGGGGGGGTGAACTATGGCTACACCTTC.

This chain joins TRBV3-1 (or the pseudogene TRBV3-2) and TRBJ2-1, with 11 bases aligning to TRBD2. The J segment lost 6 bases and the V segment lost 8 bases, leaving 6 bases of the junction unmatched. From germline, CDR1 is LGHDT and CDR2 YNNKEL (reference sequence). The CDR3 extends over 14 amino acids. This CDR3 is CASGSSGGINEQFF. The CDR3 bases are TGTGCCAGCGGCTCTAGCGGGGGGATCAATGAGCAGTTCTTC.

The V call is TRBV7-3, the J call TRBJ2-1; 12 bases fit TRBD2. Trimming took 5 bases from V and 6 from J; bases not matched to a gene: 5. This CDR3 has 15 residues. Germline CDR1 is SGHTA and CDR2 is FQGTGA. The CDR3 region has the DNA TGTGCCAGCAGCGAAACTAGCGGGGGGATCAATGAGCAGTTCTTC. Its protein product is CASSETSGGINEQFF.

V and J are TRBV6-5 and TRBJ1-5; TRBD1 agrees at 7 bases. There are 15 residues in the CDR3. Losses at the gene ends were 6 bases for V and 0 bases for J; bases not matched to a gene: 5. Germline-derived CDR1 and CDR2 are MNHEY and SVGAGI. CDR3 in amino acids: CASSPTGISNQPQHF. For the CDR3, the DNA is TGTGCCAGCAGCCCGACAGGGATTAGCAATCAGCCCCAGCATTTT.

V and J are TRBV12-2 and TRBJ2-2; TRBD2, as called in the table, went unchecked against the DNA. TRBV12-2 is a pseudogene segment. This CDR3 spans 13 amino acids. CDR3: CASPQEGAGELFF. The DNA of the CDR3 is TGTGCAAGCCCCCAGGAGGGCGCCGGGGAGCTGTTTTTT.

V gene TRBV7-9 combines with J gene TRBJ2-1, with 10 bases fitting TRBD2. The germline V gene has CDR1 SEHNR and CDR2 FQNEAQ (reference sequence). V dropped 4 bases and J dropped 2; count of bases not matched to a gene: 5. The CDR3 consists of 16 residues. The DNA for the CDR3 is TGTGCCAGCAGCTATCCTGGACTAGCGGCCTACAATGAGCAGTTCTTC. It codes for CASSYPGLAAYNEQFF. Looking up the rest from reference TRBV7-9 and TRBJ2-1 gives the full variable domain: DTGVSQNPRHKITKRGQNVTFRCDPISEHNRLYWYRQTLGQGPEFLTYFQNEAQLEKSRLLSDRFSAERPKGSFSTLEIQRTEQGDSAMYLCASSYPGLAAYNEQFFGPGTRLTVL.

The chain uses TRBV5-1 and TRBJ2-3; D possibly corresponds to TRBD1 (8 bases). The V gene lost 3 bases and the J gene lost 6 bases, with 17 bases spanning the gap. Germline V gene lookup returns CDR1 SGHRS and CDR2 YFSETQ. CDR3 length equals 15 residues. The DNA for the CDR3 is TGCGCCAGCAGCTCGCTGACAGGGGAGGGGGATACGCAGTATTTT. This gives the protein CASSSLTGEGDTQYF.

This chain joins TRBV19 and TRBJ2-3; no firm D call. Per the germline V gene, CDR1 is LNHDA and CDR2 is SQIVND (reference sequence). Deletions cut 3 bases from V and 2 bases from J, with 12 bases between. There are 15 residues in the CDR3. Here the CDR3 reads CASSIPQAYTDTQYF. Here the CDR3 DNA reads TGTGCCAGTAGTATCCCGCAGGCCTACACAGATACGCAGTATTTT.

The chain combines TRBV28 with TRBJ1-5; 9 bases map to TRBD1. This CDR3 spans 15 amino acids. Unmatched junction bases numbered 7, after V lost 4 bases and J lost 6 bases. CDR1 and CDR2 (germline): MDHEN, SYDVKM. The CDR3 loop is CASSYPQGAGQPQHF. The CDR3 DNA sequence: TGTGCCAGCAGTTACCCACAGGGGGCTGGTCAGCCCCAGCATTTT.

The chain uses TRBV7-6 and TRBJ2-3; 7 bases line up with TRBD1. Germline assignment: CDR1 SGHVS and CDR2 FNYEAQ. V lost 4 bases to trimming and J lost 4 bases; unmatched junction nucleotides: 11. CDR3 length: 16 residues. In DNA, the CDR3 is TGTGCCAGCAGCTCCGACAGGGTCGTTCGGTCAGATACGCAGTATTTT. Protein product: CASSSDRVVRSDTQYF.

The V call is TRBV6-5, the J call TRBJ2-2; 7 nucleotides align to TRBD1. CDR3 length: 15 residues. Germline V gene sequence: CDR1 MNHEY, CDR2 SVGAGI. J lost 0 bases, V lost 4 bases, and 2 bases had no gene match. The CDR3 reads CASSSGTANTGELFF. CDR3 in DNA: TGTGCCAGCAGTTCCGGGACAGCGAACACCGGGGAGCTGTTTTTT.

This clone was seen just once. The chain uses TRBV5-1 and TRBJ2-5; 8 bases fit TRBD2. The junction had 12 bases not matched to a gene; V was cut back by 9 bases and J by 2 bases. The germline gives CDR1 SGHRS, CDR2 YFSETQ. The CDR3 spans 15 residues. CDR3 amino acids: CATREGPGLQETQYF. The DNA for the CDR3 is TGCGCCACCCGGGAGGGGCCAGGATTACAAGAGACCCAGTACTTC.

This chain uses TRBV14 with TRBJ2-7; D gene unclear. The ends were cut back, 1 base at V and 7 bases at J, with 5 bases in the middle. CDR3 length equals 11 residues. The germline V gene has CDR1 SGHDN and CDR2 FVKESK. CDR3 DNA sequence: TGTGCCAGCAGCCAAGCTGAGGAGCAGTACTTC. The encoded protein is CASSQAEEQYF. The full variable domain, completed using reference TRBV14 and TRBJ2-7, is EAGVTQFPSHSVIEKGQTVTLRCDPISGHDNLYWYRRVMGKEIKFLLHFVKESKQDESGMPNNRFLAERTGGTYSTLKVQPAELEDSGVYFCASSQAEEQYFGPGTRLTVT.

In this sample, this clone turned up once. V gene TRBV5-5 combines with J gene TRBJ2-1; TRBD2 agrees at 11 bases. Looked up from germline, CDR1 is SGHKS and CDR2 is YYEKEE (reference sequence). The CDR3 runs to 14 residues. The ends lost 1 base at V and 10 bases at J; junction bases unmatched: 4. The CDR3 DNA sequence: TGTGCCAGCAGCTTGTATCTAGCGGGGGGAGAGCAGTTCTTC. It is translated as CASSLYLAGGEQFF.

This clone was observed once. In nucleotides, the CDR3 is TGTGCCATCAGGGAGGCCAATGAGCAGTTCTTC. This gives the protein CAIREANEQFF. V is TRBV7-9 and J is TRBJ2-1; the D gene is possibly TRBD2 (6 bases). The CDR3 covers 11 residues. The ends were cut back, 10 bases at V and 6 bases at J, with 10 bases in the middle. The germline V gene encodes CDR1 SEHNR and CDR2 FQNEAQ (reference sequence).

This clone appeared a single time. The chain has TRBV14 and TRBJ2-7; D not certain. The germline gives CDR1 SGHDN, CDR2 FVKESK. Trimming left V 4 bases short and J 9 bases short, with 16 bases between. CDR3 length equals 13 residues. CDR3 coding DNA: TGTGCCAGCAGCCCCTCGGGTGGTATGGGGCAGTACTTC. Protein product: CASSPSGGMGQYF. The full variable domain, in which reference TRBV14 and TRBJ2-7 provide the parts outside the CDR3, is EAGVTQFPSHSVIEKGQTVTLRCDPISGHDNLYWYRRVMGKEIKFLLHFVKESKQDESGMPNNRFLAERTGGTYSTLKVQPAELEDSGVYFCASSPSGGMGQYFGPGTRLTVT.